One and the same sample provided the 15 T cell receptor beta chains below, sequenced in a study of vaccination and CD4 T cells after COVID-19. Which antigens these TCRs recognize remains unknown. Noted treatment: roughly nine-day PBMC culture with coronavirus spike peptide pools or control peptides (ViraFEST assay). Oncomine TCR Beta short-read sequencing was applied to DNA from cultured CD4+ T cells. MiXCR was run by TCRdb on the PCR reads, yielding one entry per CDR3 protein. The sample lists roughly 9,800 distinct CDR3 sequences; about two thirds were seen once. The sequencing sample was made of CD4+ T cells from blood, cultured in vitro. Every receptor here comes from a human donor who had recovered from COVID-19.

This clonotype has more than one count but fewer than ten. CDR3 sequence: CASSLDQGEGETQYF. The CDR3 coding sequence is TGTGCCAGCAGCTTAGATCAGGGGGAGGGGGAGACCCAGTACTTC. V gene TRBV7-8 combines with J gene TRBJ2-5; perhaps D is TRBD1 or TRBD2 (7 bases each). Germline-derived CDR1 and CDR2 are SGHVS and FQNEAQ. The CDR3 length is 15 residues. The V end lost 1 base, the J end lost 5 bases, and 14 bases lay between the germline ends.

V is TRBV6-1 and J is TRBJ2-5, with 8 bases fitting TRBD1. After removal of 4 bases from V and 4 bases from J, the junction contained 5 bases not matched to a gene. The CDR3 spans 14 residues. Germline V CDR1 and CDR2: MNHNS, SASEGT. The CDR3 is CASSATGAPETQYF. The CDR3 DNA reads TGTGCCAGCAGTGCGACAGGGGCCCCAGAGACCCAGTACTTC.

This chain links TRBV18 with TRBJ1-2, with 9 bases lining up with TRBD1. The trim removed 6 bases at V and 0 bases at J, leaving 20 bases unmatched. Germline assignment: CDR1 KGHSH and CDR2 LQKENI. The CDR3 runs 20 residues. The CDR3 coding sequence is TGTGCCAGCTCGCCCACCCAAACTCTGGGGACAGGGACATCTAACTATGGCTACACCTTC. It encodes CASSPTQTLGTGTSNYGYTF.

The chain is built from TRBV20-1 and TRBJ1-2; 8 positions match TRBD1. CDR3 length: 14 amino acids. Trimming cost V 4 bases and J 4 bases; bases outside gene matches: 8. Germline CDR1 is DFQATT and CDR2 is SNEGSKA (reference sequence). DNA for the CDR3: TGCAGTGCTACTCCGGGACAGGCCTCCTATGGCTACACCTTC. The encoded protein is CSATPGQASYGYTF.

This clonotype has more than one count but fewer than ten. V is TRBV15 and J is TRBJ2-2; D is unresolved. Germline loops: CDR1 LNHNV, CDR2 YYDKDF (reference sequence). The CDR3 extends over 15 amino acids. The V end lost 3 bases, the J end lost 4 bases, and 12 bases lay between the germline ends. This chain's CDR3 is CATSSGRRVTGELFF. CDR3 bases: TGTGCCACCAGCAGTGGACGACGTGTCACCGGGGAGCTGTTTTTT. The whole variable domain, remainder taken from reference TRBV15 and TRBJ2-2, is DAMVIQNPRYQVTQFGKPVTLSCSQTLNHNVMYWYQQKSSQAPKLLFHYYDKDFNNEADTPDNFQSRRPNTSFCFLDIRSPGLGDTAMYLCATSSGRRVTGELFFGEGSRLTVL.

CDR3 DNA sequence: TGTGCCAGCAGCTTATCTGCTAGCGGGGCGGCTGAGCAGTTCTTC. The encoded protein is CASSLSASGAAEQFF. The chain is built from TRBV7-3 and TRBJ2-1, with 9 bases lining up with TRBD2. This CDR3 is built from 15 residues. Trimming cost V 2 bases and J 9 bases; bases outside gene matches: 8. From germline, CDR1 is SGHTA and CDR2 FQGTGA.

Notes on this clonotype: A much larger clone lies a single base off, so this may be a read error. The chain joins TRBV19 to TRBJ2-5, with D perhaps being TRBD1 or TRBD2 (5 bases each). Germline V CDR1 and CDR2: LNHDA, SQIVND (reference sequence). The CDR3 sequence is 15 residues long. The CDR3 spells CASSPPGLRGEIQYF. CDR3 DNA: TGTGCCAGTAGTCCGCCGGGCTTGAGGGGCGAGATCCAGTACTTC.

By proportion, this clonotype is medium-sized. The chain links TRBV5-1 to TRBJ1-5; D is uncertain. Germline V CDR1 and CDR2: SGHRS, YFSETQ. The CDR3 totals 13 residues. Trimming cost V 4 bases and J 6 bases, with 11 bases left between them. CDR3 protein: CASSTEVGQPQHF. CDR3 nucleotides: TGCGCCAGCAGCACCGAGGTGGGTCAGCCCCAGCATTTT.

This clonotype was seen a handful of times. The genes are TRBV2 and TRBJ1-5; 10 bases line up with TRBD1. Trimming at V came to 5 bases and at J to 5 bases, leaving 15 bases not matched to a gene. CDR1 and CDR2 (germline): SNHLY, FYNNEI. The CDR3 runs to 18 residues. For the CDR3, the DNA is TGTGCCAGCAGTCCTCGTGACAGGGGGCCCTCCAACTATCAGCCCCAGCATTTT. This sequence encodes CASSPRDRGPSNYQPQHF. Drawing the rest from reference TRBV2 and TRBJ1-5, the complete variable domain is EPEVTQTPSHQVTQMGQEVILRCVPISNHLYFYWYRQILGQKVEFLVSFYNNEISEKSEIFDDQFSVERPDGSNFTLKIRSTKLEDSAMYFCASSPRDRGPSNYQPQHFGDGTRLSIL.

V gene TRBV11-3 combines with J gene TRBJ2-1, with D unresolved. This CDR3 has 14 residues. Trimming shortened V by 3 bases and J by 2 bases, and 8 bases separated the two germline ends. CDR1 and CDR2 (germline): SGHNT, YENEEA. The CDR3 sequence: CASSLWVTYNEQFF. CDR3 DNA: TGTGCCAGCAGCTTGTGGGTCACCTACAATGAGCAGTTCTTC.

The CDR3 loop is CASSSGFVGKETQYF. The CDR3 DNA reads as TGTGCCAGCAGTTCAGGCTTTGTGGGCAAAGAGACCCAGTACTTC. This chain joins TRBV28 and TRBJ2-5; D unclear. The V gene's germline CDR1 is MDHEN and CDR2 SYDVKM. The CDR3 totals 15 residues. The ends were cut back, 4 bases at V and 3 bases at J, with 15 bases in the middle.

This clonotype was recorded a few times. The junction differs from germline at one of its ends, possibly a read error. DNA for the CDR3: TGTGCCAGTAGTTTAGATTTTGACACCAGTTCTCAGCCCCAGCATTTT. This encodes CASSLDFDTSSQPQHF. The V gene is TRBV19, the J gene TRBJ1-5; no definite D call. The CDR3 is made up of 16 amino acids. CDR1 LNHDA and CDR2 SQIVND come from the germline V gene (reference sequence).

The gene calls are TRBV10-3 and TRBJ2-7; a possible D gene is TRBD1 (5 bases). This CDR3 is built from 14 residues. The V end lost 2 bases, the J end lost 4 bases, and 12 bases lay between the germline ends. Germline loops: CDR1 ENHRY, CDR2 SYGVKD. DNA of the CDR3: TGTGCCATCAGTGAGGGGCAGGGAAGTTACGAGCAGTACTTC. This gives the protein CAISEGQGSYEQYF.

This clonotype was seen more than once but under ten times. The chain is built from TRBV7-2 and TRBJ1-5; 7 bases align to TRBD1. V shed 5 bases, J shed 5 bases, and the junction held 6 bases outside the gene matches. CDR1 SGHTA and CDR2 FQGNSA come from the germline V gene. The CDR3 covers 14 residues. The CDR3 DNA follows: TGTGCCAGCAGCGCAGGGGGGGAATATCAGCCCCAGCATTTT. Its translation is CASSAGGEYQPQHF.

This chain uses TRBV20-1 with TRBJ2-3, with TRBD2 matching 14 bases. The CDR3 is 17 residues long. V lost 0 bases and J lost 6; bases outside the gene matches: 8. CDR1 and CDR2 from the germline V gene are DFQATT and SNEGSKA (reference sequence). This chain's CDR3 is CSARDRRLAGGPDTQYF. The CDR3 nucleotides are TGCAGTGCTAGAGATCGGCGACTAGCGGGGGGGCCGGATACGCAGTATTTT.